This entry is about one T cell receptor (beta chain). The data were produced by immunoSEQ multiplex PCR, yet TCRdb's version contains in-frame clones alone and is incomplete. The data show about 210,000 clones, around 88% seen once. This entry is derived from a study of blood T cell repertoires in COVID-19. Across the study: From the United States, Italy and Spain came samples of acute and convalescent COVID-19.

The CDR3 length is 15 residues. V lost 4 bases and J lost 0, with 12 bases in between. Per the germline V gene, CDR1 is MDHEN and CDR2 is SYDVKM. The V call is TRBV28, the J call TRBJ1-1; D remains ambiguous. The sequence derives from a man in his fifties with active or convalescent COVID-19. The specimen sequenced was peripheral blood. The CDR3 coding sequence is TGTGCCAGCAGTTCTCAGGATCCCCTGAACACTGAAGCTTTCTTT. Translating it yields CASSSQDPLNTEAFF.